This entry lists 28 T cell receptor beta chains sequenced from one sample in a study of shared clonotypes between healthy human individuals. Some clones are missing from TCRdb's copy, which holds only in-frame ones; the method was immunoSEQ multiplex PCR. The sample includes some 500,000 clones, roughly 95% of them seen just once. Material: naive CD4+ T cells sorted from blood. Described subset: CD45RA+ positively selected. These receptors were taken from a young woman in good health.

The chain combines TRBV21-1 with TRBJ2-7; the table's TRBD2 call for D was not verified on the DNA. TRBV21-1 is labeled a pseudogene. The CDR3 totals 15 residues. The CDR3 loop reads CASSKWPSGAYEQYF. CDR3 sequence (DNA): TGTGCCAGCAGCAAATGGCCTAGCGGGGCTTACGAGCAGTACTTC.

This clone was counted a single time. Here the CDR3 DNA reads TGTGCCAGTAGTATACAGACAGGGGACGAGCAGTACTTC. It yields the protein CASSIQTGDEQYF. The chain carries TRBV19 and TRBJ2-5, with 8 bases that match TRBD1. The J call is doubtful: the DNA matches TRBJ2-7 better. CDR1 is LNHDA, CDR2 SQIVND, per germline (reference sequence). The CDR3 contains 13 residues.

The chain employs TRBV10-3 and TRBJ1-1, with D possibly matching TRBD1 (5 bases). Germline lookup yields CDR1 ENHRY and CDR2 SYGVKD. V gave up 3 bases and J gave up 1 base, with 9 bases separating them. The CDR3 consists of 14 residues. CDR3 residues: CAISESRANTEAFF. CDR3 DNA sequence: TGTGCCATCAGTGAAAGCAGGGCGAACACTGAAGCTTTCTTT.

The chain recombines TRBV6-6 with TRBJ2-1; D is unclear. This CDR3 is built from 15 residues. The ends were cut back, 0 bases at V and 3 bases at J, with 9 bases in the middle. The V gene's germline CDR1 is MNHNY and CDR2 SVGAGI (reference sequence). The DNA of the CDR3 is TGTGCCAGCAGTTACTCGAGTAGTTTCTACAATGAGCAGTTCTTC. It encodes CASSYSSSFYNEQFF.

V usage is TRBV6-1 and J usage is TRBJ1-4; 9 bases agree with TRBD1. V trimming: 4 bases; J trimming: 8 bases; junction bases outside the gene matches: 8. Germline V CDR1 and CDR2: MNHNS, SASEGT. This CDR3 is built from 15 residues. CDR3 nucleotide sequence: TGTGCCAGCAGTGCGTTACAGGGGGCAGCGGAAAAACTGTTTTTT. Encoded protein: CASSALQGAAEKLFF.

This chain joins TRBV10-1 and TRBJ2-7, with 13 positions matching TRBD2. Germline CDR1 is WNHNN and CDR2 is SYGVQD (reference sequence). V shed 6 bases, J shed 7 bases, and the junction held 9 bases outside the gene matches. This CDR3 region has 15 residues. The CDR3 is CASSSGTSGIGEQYF. The CDR3 DNA reads TGCGCCAGCAGCTCCGGGACTAGCGGGATTGGGGAGCAGTACTTC.

The rearrangement joins TRBV6-1 to TRBJ2-1; D unresolved. In germline, CDR1 is MNHNS, CDR2 SASEGT. This CDR3 has 14 amino acids. V gave up 5 bases and J gave up 0 bases, with 8 bases separating them. The CDR3 sequence is CASSSPFSYNEQFF. The DNA of the CDR3 is TGTGCCAGCAGTTCTCCCTTCTCCTACAATGAGCAGTTCTTC.

This clone has a handful of counts. In DNA form, the CDR3 reads TGCGCCAGCAGTGCGGCATCCTACGAGCAGTACTTC. Protein product: CASSAASYEQYF. V and J are TRBV10-2 and TRBJ2-7; the D is unclear. Germline V lookup: CDR1 WSHSY, CDR2 SAAADI. This CDR3 contains 12 residues. V was trimmed by 4 bases and J by 1 base, leaving 5 bases between them.

The J gene is TRBJ1-5, the V gene TRBV2; 12 positions agree with TRBD1. CDR1 is SNHLY, CDR2 FYNNEI, per germline. There are 18 residues in the CDR3. V shed 5 bases, J shed 7 bases, and the junction held 15 bases outside the gene matches. This CDR3 is CASSSSPGQGAGDQPQHF. CDR3 DNA: TGTGCCAGCAGTAGCAGCCCGGGACAGGGGGCAGGGGACCAGCCCCAGCATTTT.

J is TRBJ1-1 and V is TRBV7-9, with D possibly being TRBD1 (6 bases). This CDR3 has 14 residues. Trimming removed 3 bases at V and 3 bases at J, with 11 bases between. The germline CDR1 and CDR2 sequences are SEHNR and FQNEAQ (reference sequence). CDR3 DNA: TGTGCCAGCAGCTTTCAGACAGGCTACACTGAAGCTTTCTTT. It encodes CASSFQTGYTEAFF.

Only one count was recorded for this clone. This chain connects TRBV14 to TRBJ2-7; tentative D call: TRBD2 (6 bases). Germline lookup yields CDR1 SGHDN and CDR2 FVKESK. The CDR3 contains 15 residues. V dropped 4 bases and J dropped 2 bases, with 15 bases sitting between them. CDR3 region: CASSPQRRTTYEQYF. The CDR3 DNA follows: TGTGCCAGCAGCCCCCAGCGGAGGACTACCTACGAGCAGTACTTC.

The J gene is TRBJ2-1, the V gene TRBV5-1; D is ambiguous. This CDR3 is built from 13 residues. Germline CDR1 and CDR2: SGHRS and YFSETQ. V gave up 1 base and J gave up 8 bases, with 10 bases separating them. This CDR3 is CASSLLNGYEQFF. In nucleotides, the CDR3 is TGCGCCAGCAGCTTGCTAAATGGGTATGAGCAGTTCTTC.

The rearrangement joins TRBV6-5 to TRBJ1-1; D not certain. CDR3 size: 13 residues. V lost 5 bases and J lost 1, with 8 bases in between. The V gene's germline CDR1 is MNHEY and CDR2 SVGAGI. The CDR3 loop reads CASSPSPNTEAFF. The DNA of the CDR3 is TGTGCCAGCAGTCCCTCGCCGAACACTGAAGCTTTCTTT.

The CDR3 spells CAITPGVAGTVYNEQFF. The CDR3 DNA is TGTGCCATCACCCCCGGGGTAGCGGGAACGGTCTACAATGAGCAGTTCTTC. J is TRBJ2-1 and V is TRBV10-3; TRBD2 matches at 8 bases. The V gene end was trimmed by 7 bases and the J gene end by 3 bases; junction bases not matched to a gene: 14. The germline gives CDR1 ENHRY, CDR2 SYGVKD. The CDR3 extends over 17 amino acids.

The chain has TRBV6-5 and TRBJ2-5; 9 positions match TRBD2. The CDR3 sequence is 14 residues long. Germline V gene lookup returns CDR1 MNHEY and CDR2 SVGAGI. The trim removed 10 bases at V and 4 bases at J, leaving 10 bases unmatched. CDR3 sequence reads: CAIKRREGPETQYF. Here the CDR3 DNA reads TGTGCCATCAAGAGGCGGGAGGGCCCAGAGACCCAGTACTTC.

The chain links TRBV4-1 to TRBJ1-5, with no clear D. Germline V gene lookup returns CDR1 MGHRA and CDR2 YSYEKL. This CDR3 is built from 13 residues. V shed 1 base and J shed 9 bases, with 10 bases lying between them. The CDR3 protein is CASSQVVEGPQHF. CDR3 bases: TGCGCCAGCAGCCAAGTTGTGGAGGGGCCCCAGCATTTT.

The chain combines TRBV19 with TRBJ1-1, with no clear D. From germline, CDR1 is LNHDA and CDR2 SQIVND (reference sequence). The CDR3 sequence is 15 residues long. Trimming left V 0 bases short and J 6 bases short, with 14 bases between. The CDR3 here is CASSIDNLRSAEAFF. CDR3 sequence (DNA): TGTGCCAGTAGTATAGATAACCTGCGGTCGGCTGAAGCTTTCTTT.

This chain joins TRBV6-6 and TRBJ1-2; D gene uncertain. This CDR3 is built from 12 residues. CDR1 and CDR2 (germline): MNHNY, SVGAGI (reference sequence). V dropped 8 bases and J dropped 1 base, with 8 bases sitting between them. The CDR3 region has the DNA TGTGCCAGCTCGAGGGATAACTATGGCTACACCTTC. Protein product: CASSRDNYGYTF.

V gene TRBV6-1 combines with J gene TRBJ1-2, with TRBD1 matching 10 bases. Germline V gene sequence: CDR1 MNHNS, CDR2 SASEGT. V lost 3 bases, J lost 4 bases, and 5 bases stayed unmatched. This CDR3 contains 15 residues. The CDR3 DNA is TGTGCCAGCAGTGACGCGGACAGGGGGGCCTATGGCTACACCTTC. Translated: CASSDADRGAYGYTF.

The genes are TRBV27 and TRBJ2-3; D gene ambiguous. This CDR3 contains 15 residues. Germline-derived CDR1 and CDR2 are MNHEY and SMNVEV (reference sequence). V shed 7 bases and J shed 1 base, with 15 bases lying between them. The CDR3 protein is CASIGFWEGTDTQYF. CDR3 nucleotides: TGTGCCAGCATTGGTTTTTGGGAAGGCACAGATACGCAGTATTTT.

The genes are TRBV5-1 and TRBJ2-2, with D unclear. V lost 4 bases to trimming and J lost 3 bases, with 7 bases between them. Per the germline V gene, CDR1 is SGHRS and CDR2 is YFSETQ. The CDR3 totals 13 residues. Here the CDR3 DNA reads TGCGCCAGCAGCCCCGGACACACCGGGGAGCTGTTTTTT. Translating it yields CASSPGHTGELFF.

Regarding this clone: The same CDR3 also results from other DNA sequences found in this sample. The genes are TRBV5-1 and TRBJ2-6; D remains unclear. V lost 2 bases and J 0 bases, leaving 3 bases between the germline ends. Germline loops: CDR1 SGHRS, CDR2 YFSETQ. This CDR3 has 14 amino acids. The CDR3 DNA sequence: TGCGCCAGCAGCTTTGGCTCTGGGGCCAACGTCCTGACTTTC. It encodes CASSFGSGANVLTF.

V usage is TRBV6-1 and J usage is TRBJ2-1; TRBD2 might be the D (6 bases). The V and J ends lost 7 bases and 5 bases respectively, with 18 bases between them. The CDR3 covers 15 residues. Germline CDR1 and CDR2: MNHNS and SASEGT. The CDR3 loop is CASMEGPFLDNEQFF. For the CDR3, the DNA is TGTGCCAGCATGGAGGGCCCCTTTTTAGACAATGAGCAGTTCTTC.

This chain uses TRBV5-6 with TRBJ2-1, with D possibly matching TRBD2 (5 bases). Deletions cut 3 bases from V and 0 bases from J, with 16 bases between. This CDR3 is built from 17 residues. Germline V gene sequence: CDR1 SGHDT, CDR2 YYEEEE. The CDR3 bases are TGTGCCAGCAGCTCGGGCGTAATAGCGAGCTCCTACAATGAGCAGTTCTTC. Its translation: CASSSGVIASSYNEQFF. Full variable domain (rest looked up from reference TRBV5-6 and TRBJ2-1): DAGVTQSPTHLIKTRGQQVTLRCSPKSGHDTVSWYQQALGQGPQFIFQYYEEEERQRGNFPDRFSGHQFPNYSSELNVNALLLGDSALYLCASSSGVIASSYNEQFFGPGTRLTVL.

V is TRBV5-4 and J is TRBJ2-1; TRBD2 matches 10 bases. CDR1 and CDR2 (germline): SGHNT, YYREEE (reference sequence). Trimming took 4 bases from V and 5 from J; bases not matched to a gene: 9. The CDR3 runs 16 residues. DNA for the CDR3: TGTGCCAGCAGCCGACCCGGGACTAGCGTCAACAATGAGCAGTTCTTC. Amino acid sequence: CASSRPGTSVNNEQFF.

V usage is TRBV19 and J usage is TRBJ1-2; 11 bases line up with TRBD1. CDR3 size: 14 residues. Germline V lookup: CDR1 LNHDA, CDR2 SQIVND (reference sequence). V lost 1 base and J lost 6; bases outside the gene matches: 1. CDR3 DNA sequence: TGTGCCAGTAGTATAGGGACAGGGGGCGATGGCTACACCTTC. Protein: CASSIGTGGDGYTF.

This chain uses TRBV7-9 with TRBJ1-3, with a weak D call TRBD1 (6 bases). The CDR3 has 15 residues. Trimming cost V 5 bases and J 0 bases, with 11 bases left between them. Germline V lookup: CDR1 SEHNR, CDR2 FQNEAQ (reference sequence). The CDR3 nucleotides are TGTGCCAGCAGCCTACAGGGTTACTCTGGAAACACCATATATTTT. Translation: CASSLQGYSGNTIYF.

The genes are TRBV4-1 and TRBJ2-1; D is unclear. The CDR3 spans 15 residues. Germline CDR1 MGHRA, CDR2 YSYEKL. The V and J ends lost 0 bases and 4 bases respectively, with 10 bases between them. CDR3 residues: CASSQDWQGYNEQFF. CDR3 nucleotide sequence: TGCGCCAGCAGCCAAGATTGGCAAGGGTACAATGAGCAGTTCTTC.